Below are 27 T cell receptor beta chains sequenced from a single sample in a study of T cells in Graves' hyperthyroidism and ophthalmopathy. Amplification of TCR beta CDR3 regions used RNA as the template. Initially, a first-round RT-PCR of the TCR CDR3 employed the HTBI primer set. MiXCR, run by TCRdb on the multiplex PCR reads, gives a single entry per CDR3 protein. The repertoire holds 700,000 to 850,000 distinct CDR3 sequences, with under 45% as singletons. Sequenced sample: blood. Every receptor here comes from a woman between 40 and 50 years old with Graves' hyperthyroidism.

This clonotype was observed many times. The chain recombines TRBV6-1 with TRBJ1-2; no clear D gene. This CDR3 region has 11 residues. V was clipped by 2 bases and J by 8 bases, with 6 bases between them. Germline lookup yields CDR1 MNHNS and CDR2 SASEGT. The CDR3 reads CASSEREGYTF. CDR3 nucleotide sequence: TGTGCCAGCAGTGAACGGGAAGGCTACACCTTC.

This chain uses TRBV10-3 with TRBJ1-3; tentative D call: TRBD1 (6 bases). The CDR3 totals 16 residues. Germline CDR1 and CDR2: ENHRY and SYGVKD. With 7 bases removed from V and 3 bases from J, the gap between germline ends came to 19 bases. The CDR3 loop reads CAITGGQAYFGNTIYF. The CDR3, as DNA: TGTGCCATCACGGGGGGCCAGGCTTATTTTGGAAACACCATATATTTT.

This rearrangement joins TRBV6-5 to TRBJ1-2, with D maybe TRBD1 (5 bases). Trimming took 3 bases from V and 4 from J, leaving 12 bases between them. The CDR3 contains 14 residues. The germline V gene has CDR1 MNHEY and CDR2 SVGAGI. The chain's CDR3 is CASSYLGLGYGYTF. The CDR3 nucleotides read TGTGCCAGCAGTTATCTGGGACTCGGCTATGGCTACACCTTC.

This rearrangement joins TRBV19 to TRBJ2-2; D uncertain. This CDR3 has 13 amino acids. Germline V CDR1 and CDR2: LNHDA, SQIVND (reference sequence). Trimming shortened V by 5 bases and J by 4 bases, and 8 bases separated the two germline ends. The CDR3 sequence is CASSLILTGELFF. The CDR3 region has the DNA TGTGCCAGTAGTCTCATACTCACCGGGGAGCTGTTTTTT.

As concerns this clonotype: A read error may be the cause here, since a much bigger clone is one base away. The chain employs TRBV5-1 and TRBJ1-5; D not certain. CDR3 size: 14 residues. Germline CDR1 reads SGHRS; CDR2 reads YFSETQ. CDR3 bases: TGTGTCAGCAGCTTTATGGACGGGTCCGGGCCCCAGCATTTT. It encodes CVSSFMDGSGPQHF.

The chain employs TRBV10-3 and TRBJ2-7, with 12 bases that match TRBD1. CDR1 and CDR2 from the germline V gene are ENHRY and SYGVKD. The CDR3 length is 15 residues. The ends lost 10 bases at V and 2 bases at J; junction bases unmatched: 9. The CDR3: CASRARDRGPYEQYF. The CDR3 DNA follows: TGTGCCAGCAGGGCCCGGGACAGGGGGCCCTACGAGCAGTACTTC.

The rearrangement links TRBV4-1 to TRBJ1-5; unclear D gene. Germline CDR1 MGHRA, CDR2 YSYEKL. V was shortened by 4 bases and J by 5 bases, with 12 bases between the two germline ends. The length of the CDR3 is 14 residues. CDR3 DNA sequence: TGCGCCAGCAGCCCGTGGGCCGGAGATCAGCCCCAGCATTTT. It translates to CASSPWAGDQPQHF.

The sample holds one count of this clonotype. The CDR3 does not end in the conserved phenylalanine or tryptophan, so this is likely a read error. The CDR3 DNA sequence: TGTGCCAGCTCACCAGGGACGGGTTCACCCCTCCACTCT. Translated, it gives CASSPGTGSPLHS. This chain uses TRBV24-1 with TRBJ1-6, with a possible D match to TRBD1 (5 bases). The CDR3 is 13 residues long. V was cut by 11 bases and J by 9 bases, with 16 bases left in between. CDR1 is KGHDR, CDR2 SFDVKD, per germline.

This clonotype was seen ten or more times. The chain links TRBV7-2 to TRBJ2-7, with a weak D call TRBD2 (5 bases). Germline CDR1 SGHTA, CDR2 FQGNSA. V lost 1 base and J lost 5, with 18 bases in between. The CDR3 sequence is 16 residues long. This CDR3 is CASSLGPVGISHEQYF. The CDR3 DNA reads as TGTGCCAGCAGCTTAGGTCCCGTCGGGATCAGCCACGAGCAGTACTTC.

V is TRBV7-2 and J is TRBJ2-2, with D perhaps matching TRBD2 (6 bases). Deletions cut 4 bases from V and 11 bases from J, with 17 bases between. The CDR3 covers 14 residues. Germline V gene sequence: CDR1 SGHTA, CDR2 FQGNSA. Here the CDR3 reads CASSSDGGPGELFF. CDR3 coding DNA: TGTGCCAGCAGCTCCGACGGGGGACCGGGCGAGCTGTTTTTT.

This clonotype came up many times. The gene calls are TRBV20-1 and TRBJ2-7; 9 bases agree with TRBD1. Germline CDR1 DFQATT, CDR2 SNEGSKA (reference sequence). The CDR3 totals 12 residues. The junction had 5 bases not matched to a gene; V was cut back by 8 bases and J by 3 bases. The chain's CDR3 is CSYRQGVYEQYF. The DNA of the CDR3 is TGCAGTTATAGACAGGGGGTCTACGAGCAGTACTTC.

This clonotype was seen at least ten times. V is TRBV19 and J is TRBJ1-1; D remains ambiguous. V lost 5 bases and J lost 0, with 7 bases in between. Germline lookup yields CDR1 LNHDA and CDR2 SQIVND (reference sequence). This CDR3 comprises 13 residues. The CDR3 bases are TGTGCCAGTAGTGCCCGACTGAACACTGAAGCTTTCTTT. Its protein product is CASSARLNTEAFF.

This clonotype was counted a few times. As DNA, the CDR3 is TGTGCCAGCAGTCAAAGCTCTTCGGGACTAGCGTACGAGCAGTACTTC. Amino acids: CASSQSSSGLAYEQYF. The chain links TRBV11-2 to TRBJ2-7, with 10 bases identical to TRBD2. V trimming: 6 bases; J trimming: 4 bases; junction bases outside the gene matches: 12. This CDR3 contains 16 residues. Germline CDR1 reads SGHAT; CDR2 reads FQNNGV.

A remark on this clonotype: Relative to the germline gene, one junction end is altered; a read error may explain this. V gene TRBV7-7 combines with J gene TRBJ2-2; D gene unclear. CDR1 and CDR2 from the germline V gene are SSHAT and FNYEAQ (reference sequence). This CDR3 region has 15 residues. The CDR3 region is CASSPRTENTGELFF. CDR3 sequence (DNA): TGTGCTAGCAGCCCGCGGACGGAGAACACCGGGGAGCTGTTTTTT.

The V and J genes are TRBV7-2 and TRBJ1-2, with 11 bases that match TRBD1. Germline-derived CDR1 and CDR2 are SGHTA and FQGNSA. This CDR3 has 14 amino acids. Germline trimming cut 11 bases from V and 7 bases from J; bases unmatched to any gene: 12. The CDR3 sequence is CAWSVWGTGGGYTF. The CDR3 DNA reads TGTGCCTGGAGTGTATGGGGGACAGGGGGTGGCTACACCTTC.

The chain couples TRBV12-3 or TRBV12-4 to TRBJ1-2; 7 bases match TRBD1. CDR3 length: 13 amino acids. The V gene end was trimmed by 6 bases and the J gene end by 7 bases; junction bases not matched to a gene: 8. CDR3 bases: TGTGCCAGCAGGTCGACAGGGAGGGGTGGCTACACCTTC. Protein sequence: CASRSTGRGGYTF.

The chain recombines TRBV7-9 with TRBJ1-2, with D tentatively TRBD1 (5 bases). Per the germline V gene, CDR1 is SEHNR and CDR2 is FQNEAQ (reference sequence). V lost 3 bases, J lost 5 bases, and 10 bases lay in between. This CDR3 is 13 amino acids long. This chain's CDR3 is CASSFGDLYGYTF. CDR3 in DNA: TGTGCCAGCAGCTTTGGGGACTTGTATGGCTACACCTTC.

This clonotype was detected many times. This chain uses TRBV7-9 with TRBJ1-1; no clear D gene. CDR1 SEHNR and CDR2 FQNEAQ come from the germline V gene (reference sequence). Trimming removed 1 base at V and 1 base at J, with 10 bases between. The CDR3 consists of 15 residues. The CDR3, as DNA: TGTGCCAGCAGCTTAGAGGTGGGAAGGAACACTGAAGCTTTCTTT. Amino acids: CASSLEVGRNTEAFF.

This clonotype was counted a few times. The V gene is TRBV6-1, the J gene TRBJ2-2; no clear D gene. CDR1 MNHNS and CDR2 SASEGT come from the germline V gene. V was shortened by 5 bases and J by 13 bases, with 11 bases between the two germline ends. This CDR3 spans 11 amino acids. CDR3 protein: CASSQVSPLFF. CDR3 DNA: TGTGCCAGCAGTCAGGTTTCCCCGCTGTTTTTT.

This clonotype was counted at least ten times. The J gene is TRBJ1-4, the V gene TRBV7-2; D not certain. The germline V gene has CDR1 SGHTA and CDR2 FQGNSA. The CDR3 loop spans 14 amino acids. The germline V and J ends were trimmed by 5 bases and 0 bases, with 7 bases remaining between them. The CDR3 DNA is TGTGCCAGCAGCGCGGGATCAACTAATGAAAAACTGTTTTTT. Amino acids: CASSAGSTNEKLFF.

The V gene is TRBV20-1, the J gene TRBJ2-2; 7 bases fit TRBD1. The CDR3 length is 14 residues. The germline CDR1 and CDR2 sequences are DFQATT and SNEGSKA (reference sequence). V was clipped by 5 bases and J by 1 base; unmatched bases: 4. CDR3: CSAERTGNTGELFF. The CDR3 DNA reads as TGCAGTGCTGAGAGGACAGGGAACACCGGGGAGCTGTTTTTT.

Notes on this clonotype: Because the CDR3 is missing its conserved closing phenylalanine or tryptophan, this is likely a read error. No DNA is shown, since the ends of the CDR3 on it are uncertain; the CDR3 is the one TCRdb lists. The V and J genes are TRBV10-3 and TRBJ1-4; the table's D call TRBD1 went unverified against the DNA. The CDR3 length equals 11 residues, ends included. Germline V gives CDR1 ENHRY, CDR2 SYGVKD. The CDR3 loop reads CAITEGGGQTY.

This clonotype was observed a handful of times. The gene calls are TRBV5-4 and TRBJ1-1; D possibly corresponds to TRBD1 (5 bases). V was clipped by 3 bases and J by 1 base, with 13 bases between them. Looked up from germline, CDR1 is SGHNT and CDR2 is YYREEE (reference sequence). The CDR3 is made up of 15 amino acids. The CDR3 sequence: CASSWEEGRNTEAFF. The CDR3 nucleotides are TGTGCCAGCAGCTGGGAGGAGGGGAGGAACACTGAAGCTTTCTTT.

This clonotype has a handful of counts. This chain links TRBV4-3 with TRBJ2-7; 7 bases line up with TRBD2. After removal of 1 base from V and 4 bases from J, the junction contained 7 bases not matched to a gene. The CDR3 sequence is 15 residues long. The germline V gene has CDR1 LGHNA and CDR2 YSLEER. CDR3 nucleotides: TGCGCCAGCAGCCAAGGCTCCTCAGCGGGGTACGAGCAGTACTTC. Amino acids: CASSQGSSAGYEQYF.

In regard to this clonotype: This may come from a read error, since a much larger clone is one base off. This chain connects TRBV7-2 to TRBJ2-5; a possible D gene is TRBD1 (6 bases). CDR3 length: 14 amino acids. CDR1 is SGHTA and CDR2 is FQGNSA in the germline V gene. Deletions cut 5 bases from V and 3 bases from J, with 13 bases between. The CDR3 region has the DNA TGTGCCAGCAGCACCCTAGGACAGAAAGAGACCCAGTACTTC. The encoded protein is CASSTLGQKETQYF. Complete variable domain (other parts from reference TRBV7-2 and TRBJ2-5): GAGVSQSPSNKVTEKGKDVELRCDPISGHTALYWYRQSLGQGLEFLIYFQGNSAPDKSGLPSDRFSAERTGGSVSTLTIQRTQQEDSAVYLCASSTLGQKETQYFGPGTRLLVL.

The rearrangement joins TRBV9 to TRBJ2-2; TRBD1 aligns across 7 bases. V shed 0 bases and J 1 base; nucleotides not matched to a gene: 15. CDR1 is SGDLS, CDR2 YYNGEE, per germline. This CDR3 comprises 20 residues. CDR3 coding DNA: TGTGCCAGCAGCGTAGTGGGGCGACAGGGCACCTCATTGAACACCGGGGAGCTGTTTTTT. This translates into CASSVVGRQGTSLNTGELFF.

This clonotype was observed a few times. The chain couples TRBV7-9 to TRBJ1-1; TRBD1 agrees at 7 bases. Germline V CDR1 and CDR2: SEHNR, FQNEAQ (reference sequence). V was clipped by 2 bases and J by 3 bases; unmatched bases: 9. The CDR3 is 16 residues long. The DNA of the CDR3 is TGTGCCAGCAGCTTATCAGGGGGTAGTGTGGACACTGAAGCTTTCTTT. The encoded protein is CASSLSGGSVDTEAFF.